This T cell receptor beta chain was profiled in a study of blood T cell repertoires in COVID-19. Recruits, aged about 18 to 89 years, lived in 24 US areas. Assignments of participants to cohorts depended upon their own reported clinical history. CDR3 length equals 13 residues. CDR1 and CDR2 from the germline V gene are MNHEY and SVGAGI. With 6 bases removed from V and 9 bases from J, the gap between germline ends came to 15 bases. Method: immunoSEQ multiplex PCR; TCRdb's copy keeps in-frame clones and lacks some. This repertoire shows over 200,000 clones, 85% to 90% found once; its top ten account for roughly 16%.

Sequencing input: PBMCs or T cells enriched from blood (not recorded which). The origin of this receptor is a man younger than 35 who had recovered from COVID-19. V is TRBV6-5 and J is TRBJ2-1; D not resolved. The CDR3 is CASSLTGLGEQFF. As DNA, the CDR3 is TGTGCCAGCAGCTTGACTGGGTTGGGTGAGCAGTTCTTC.